This T cell receptor (beta chain) is from a study of monozygotic twins with inflammatory bowel disease. The CDR3 loop spans 15 amino acids. Germline assignment: CDR1 SEHNR and CDR2 FQNEAQ (reference sequence). Overall study results and limits: Healthy co-twins exceeded IBD patients in TCRbeta diversity as measured by inverse Simpson. A lone strong IBD-associated signal or clonotype found no support. No separation of different T cell subtypes was possible.

UMIs containing a 6-nucleotide sample barcode were added via template switching. For each CDR3 protein, TCRdb gives one entry from its re-call of the 5' RACE reads, without DNA. This sample's clone table lists under 200,000 distinct CDR3 sequences. Remarks on this clonotype: Its cognate antigen is unknown.

V gene TRBV7-9 combines with J gene TRBJ1-4; without DNA, the TCRdb call of TRBD1 cannot be checked. Sequences were obtained from blood. The TCR was taken from a human donor with ulcerative colitis or Crohn's disease, or a healthy co-twin of an affected twin (not recorded which). CDR3 sequence: CASSLDGQGGEKLFF.